Listed here are 20 T cell receptor beta chains from one sample, sequenced in a study of blood T cell repertoires in COVID-19 (dated by TCRdb to about 2020). Library construction relied on the immunoSEQ multiplex PCR assay. What TCRdb holds here is the immuneACCESS table cut down to in-frame rearrangements. Part of the clones is not present; checked against another copy, under half of the missing clones reflect an unresolved V gene, and the others are unexplained. The sample table records some 54,000 clones; around 86% of these occur just once. Clones ranked in the top ten supply under 2% of the sample. Sequenced: peripheral blood. The source is a woman aged 55 to 70 with acute or convalescent COVID-19.

The chain couples TRBV6-5 to TRBJ1-2; 7 bases are shared with TRBD1. The CDR3 length is 14 residues. The V and J ends lost 5 bases and 2 bases, in that order; junction bases with no gene match: 5. Germline V gives CDR1 MNHEY, CDR2 SVGAGI. The CDR3 loop is CASSPRDRNYGYTF. The DNA for the CDR3 is TGTGCCAGCAGTCCTCGGGACAGAAACTATGGCTACACCTTC.

V and J are TRBV15 and TRBJ2-5; 8 bases fit TRBD1. The V gene's germline CDR1 is LNHNV and CDR2 YYDKDF (reference sequence). The CDR3 consists of 16 residues. V shed 2 bases and J 5 bases; nucleotides not matched to a gene: 10. The CDR3 spells CATSRPQGAPRETQYF. The CDR3 DNA reads as TGTGCCACCAGCAGACCGCAGGGGGCGCCCCGGGAGACCCAGTACTTC.

V usage is TRBV28 and J usage is TRBJ1-3; 11 positions match TRBD1. The CDR3 consists of 15 residues. Trimming cost V 9 bases and J 5 bases; bases outside gene matches: 9. Per germline, CDR1 MDHEN and CDR2 SYDVKM. The CDR3 sequence: CASNPGQGGRNTIYF. DNA of the CDR3: TGTGCCAGTAACCCGGGACAGGGGGGGCGAAACACCATATATTTT.

V usage is TRBV5-5 and J usage is TRBJ2-2, with D maybe TRBD1 (6 bases). The CDR3 runs to 17 residues. V was shortened by 0 bases and J by 5 bases, with 17 bases between the two germline ends. Germline CDR1 is SGHKS and CDR2 is YYEKEE (reference sequence). CDR3 sequence reads: CASSLVRFGGQTGELFF. CDR3 coding DNA: TGTGCCAGCAGCTTGGTGAGATTTGGGGGCCAGACCGGGGAGCTGTTTTTT.

This CDR3 reads CASSLGRGPDSPLHF. CDR3 coding DNA: TGCGCCAGCAGCCTCGGGAGGGGGCCGGATTCACCCCTCCACTTT. This rearrangement joins TRBV5-1 to TRBJ1-6; 7 nucleotides match TRBD1. V was clipped by 4 bases and J by 8 bases; unmatched bases: 9. Germline V CDR1 and CDR2: SGHRS, YFSETQ. The CDR3 runs 15 residues.

This clone was counted ten times or more. The rearrangement links TRBV2 to TRBJ1-1; D remains ambiguous. This CDR3 has 15 residues. The V gene lost 9 bases and the J gene lost 1 base, with 18 bases spanning the gap. Per the germline V gene, CDR1 is SNHLY and CDR2 is FYNNEI. In nucleotides, the CDR3 is TGTGCCAGTAGGTTTGGACTTTTGGGGAACACTGAAGCTTTCTTT. It translates to CASRFGLLGNTEAFF.

V and J are TRBV7-8 and TRBJ2-7, with D perhaps TRBD2 (6 bases). CDR1 is SGHVS and CDR2 is FQNEAQ in the germline V gene. The CDR3 sequence is 15 residues long. V gave up 5 bases and J gave up 9 bases, with 23 bases separating them. The CDR3 reads CASSPRRLDRAVQYF. CDR3 DNA: TGTGCCAGCAGCCCCCGTCGACTAGATAGGGCAGTGCAGTACTTC.

This clone occurred once. The chain carries TRBV7-3 and TRBJ2-2, with 7 bases aligning to TRBD1. Germline lookup yields CDR1 SGHTA and CDR2 FQGTGA. The CDR3 totals 16 residues. The J segment lost 5 bases and the V segment lost 5 bases, leaving 11 bases of the junction unmatched. The DNA for the CDR3 is TGTGCCAGCAGCCAACAGGGGCCTGTTCGAACCGGGGAGCTGTTTTTT. Its translation is CASSQQGPVRTGELFF.

To note about this clone: Additional DNA sequences in this sample encode the identical CDR3. This sequence joins TRBV2 and TRBJ1-3; 7 nucleotides agree with TRBD1. Germline V gives CDR1 SNHLY, CDR2 FYNNEI. J gave up 0 bases and V 1 base, and 3 bases lay outside the gene matches. The CDR3 totals 16 residues. For the CDR3, the DNA is TGTGCCAGCAGTGAAGGGACAGGAAACTCTGGAAACACCATATATTTT. Residues: CASSEGTGNSGNTIYF. Complete variable domain (other parts from reference TRBV2 and TRBJ1-3): EPEVTQTPSHQVTQMGQEVILRCVPISNHLYFYWYRQILGQKVEFLVSFYNNEISEKSEIFDDQFSVERPDGSNFTLKIRSTKLEDSAMYFCASSEGTGNSGNTIYFGEGSWLTVV.

The rearrangement links TRBV12-3 or TRBV12-4 to TRBJ1-5; D might be TRBD1 (5 bases). The CDR3 totals 13 residues. V was shortened by 5 bases and J by 4 bases, with 9 bases between the two germline ends. This chain's CDR3 is CASSRQSNQPQHF. DNA for the CDR3: TGTGCCAGCAGTCGACAGAGTAATCAGCCCCAGCATTTT.

The chain links TRBV29-1 to TRBJ1-1, with a weak D call TRBD1 (6 bases). The ends were cut back, 5 bases at V and 0 bases at J, with 16 bases in the middle. The CDR3 loop spans 15 amino acids. The V gene's germline CDR1 is SQVTM and CDR2 ANQGSEA. The CDR3 loop reads CSVRVKGGVNTEAFF. CDR3 DNA sequence: TGCAGCGTTCGGGTTAAGGGGGGGGTGAACACTGAAGCTTTCTTT. Full variable domain (remainder filled in from reference TRBV29-1 and TRBJ1-1): SAVISQKPSRDICQRGTSLTIQCQVDSQVTMMFWYRQQPGQSLTLIATANQGSEATYESGFVIDKFPISRPNLTFSTLTVSNMSPEDSSIYLCSVRVKGGVNTEAFFGQGTRLTVV.

This sequence joins TRBV7-3 and TRBJ2-3, with 8 bases lining up with TRBD1. V was pared by 5 bases and J by 4 bases, with 5 bases of the junction left unmatched. The CDR3 spans 14 residues. Germline V gene lookup returns CDR1 SGHTA and CDR2 FQGTGA. CDR3 DNA sequence: TGTGCCAGCAGCCTCCGACAGGGGTCAGATACGCAGTATTTT. It codes for CASSLRQGSDTQYF.

A single count supports this clone. V gene TRBV5-1 combines with J gene TRBJ2-5; 8 bases align to TRBD2. V trimming: 4 bases; J trimming: 4 bases; junction bases outside the gene matches: 12. Germline CDR1 SGHRS, CDR2 YFSETQ. CDR3 size: 16 residues. The CDR3 protein is CASSQNGAGVGETQYF. Here the CDR3 DNA reads TGCGCCAGCAGCCAAAACGGAGCGGGAGTGGGAGAGACCCAGTACTTC.

This CDR3 reads CASRTTGVGYGYTF. The DNA for the CDR3 is TGTGCCAGCAGGACCACAGGGGTCGGCTATGGCTACACCTTC. The J gene is TRBJ1-2, the V gene TRBV6-5; 7 bases line up with TRBD1. The V and J ends lost 6 bases and 4 bases, in that order; junction bases with no gene match: 8. CDR1 is MNHEY and CDR2 is SVGAGI in the germline V gene. There are 14 residues in the CDR3.

This clone was observed once. The CDR3 DNA follows: TGTGCCTGGAGTCCAGGGATCGGGGAGCTGTTTTTT. Its protein product is CAWSPGIGELFF. The chain carries TRBV30 and TRBJ2-2; maybe TRBD1 (5 bases). The germline V gene encodes CDR1 GTSNPN and CDR2 SVGIG (reference sequence). Trimming removed 2 bases at V and 7 bases at J, with 8 bases between. The CDR3 is made up of 12 amino acids.

The rearrangement links TRBV6-2 or TRBV6-3 to TRBJ2-2; D ambiguous. The CDR3 is made up of 13 amino acids. Trimming removed 2 bases from V and 7 bases from J, with 8 bases in between. Per germline, CDR1 MNHEY and CDR2 SVGEGT. CDR3 amino acids: CASSYRPGGELFF. The DNA for the CDR3 is TGTGCCAGCAGTTACCGTCCGGGCGGGGAGCTGTTTTTT.

This clone has a handful of counts. This rearrangement joins TRBV20-1 to TRBJ2-7; TRBD2 might be the D (5 bases). The germline V gene encodes CDR1 DFQATT and CDR2 SNEGSKA (reference sequence). The CDR3 has 11 amino acids. CDR3 sequence reads: CSTSLHYEQYF. For the CDR3, the DNA is TGCAGCACTAGTTTACACTACGAGCAGTACTTC.

The chain joins TRBV29-1 to TRBJ2-6; D unclear. The CDR3 covers 12 residues. V was pared by 5 bases and J by 8 bases, with 10 bases between. CDR1 is SQVTM and CDR2 is ANQGSEA in the germline V gene. DNA of the CDR3: TGCAGCGTTTTGTCTCAGTCCAACGTCCTGACTTTC. It encodes CSVLSQSNVLTF.

The chain joins TRBV24-1 to TRBJ1-4; weak D call: TRBD1 (5 bases). Deletions cut 5 bases from V and 4 bases from J, with 13 bases between. This CDR3 contains 15 residues. Germline V gene lookup returns CDR1 KGHDR and CDR2 SFDVKD. The CDR3 DNA sequence: TGTGCCACCAGTGCGACAGCAGCAAGTAATGAAAAACTGTTTTTT. Its translation is CATSATAASNEKLFF.

The rearrangement uses TRBV10-2 and TRBJ1-2; D gene uncertain. Trimming cost V 4 bases and J 2 bases, with 8 bases left between them. Germline V CDR1 and CDR2: WSHSY, SAAADI. The CDR3 totals 13 residues. In DNA form, the CDR3 reads TGCGCCAGCAGTGGGGCAGGAAACTATGGCTACACCTTC. Translated: CASSGAGNYGYTF.